The 18 T cell receptor beta chains below were found in one sample sequenced in a study of T cells after posttransplantation cyclophosphamide. Only in-frame clones appear in the TCRdb table, and some are missing; sequencing was by immunoSEQ multiplex PCR. The sample records tens of thousands of clones, 85% to 95% being singletons. The sequencing input was PBMCs. The source is a woman between 45 and 65 years old in good health and a related stem cell transplant donor.

The J gene is TRBJ2-2, the V gene TRBV14; D is uncertain. Germline V gives CDR1 SGHDN, CDR2 FVKESK. V gave up 1 base and J gave up 3 bases, with 3 bases separating them. The length of the CDR3 is 13 residues. CDR3 sequence: CASSQGHTGELFF. The CDR3 DNA reads as TGTGCCAGCAGCCAAGGGCACACCGGGGAGCTGTTTTTT.

The CDR3 nucleotides read TGTGCCAGCAGTTACTCCGGGCAGGGCGTATCCGGGGAGCTGTTTTTT. It encodes CASSYSGQGVSGELFF. This sequence joins TRBV6-6 and TRBJ2-2, with a possible D match to TRBD1 (5 bases). The V gene lost 0 bases and the J gene lost 6 bases, with 14 bases spanning the gap. CDR1 is MNHNY, CDR2 SVGAGI, per germline (reference sequence). CDR3 length: 16 residues.

The sample holds a few counts of this clone. V usage is TRBV7-9 and J usage is TRBJ1-3; a weak D match, TRBD1 (5 bases). Germline CDR1 reads SEHNR; CDR2 reads FQNEAQ (reference sequence). V shed 7 bases and J shed 0 bases, with 16 bases lying between them. The CDR3 runs to 16 residues. CDR3 sequence: CASITMTASSGNTIYF. The CDR3 region has the DNA TGTGCCAGCATCACCATGACAGCTTCCTCTGGAAACACCATATATTTT. Full variable domain (remainder filled in from reference TRBV7-9 and TRBJ1-3): DTGVSQNPRHKITKRGQNVTFRCDPISEHNRLYWYRQTLGQGPEFLTYFQNEAQLEKSRLLSDRFSAERPKGSFSTLEIQRTEQGDSAMYLCASITMTASSGNTIYFGEGSWLTVV.

This chain joins TRBV19 and TRBJ1-3, with a weak D call TRBD1 (5 bases). This CDR3 spans 14 amino acids. Germline V gene data show CDR1 as LNHDA and CDR2 as SQIVND (reference sequence). V was pared by 9 bases and J by 0 bases, with 12 bases between. CDR3 region: CASNRRSSGNTIYF. CDR3 in DNA: TGTGCCAGCAACAGGAGATCCTCTGGAAACACCATATATTTT.

This clone has only a few counts. CDR3 amino acids: CASSDVTGGYNEQFF. As DNA, the CDR3 is TGTGCCAGCAGTGACGTGACAGGGGGCTATAATGAGCAGTTCTTC. The rearrangement joins TRBV6-4 to TRBJ2-1, with TRBD1 matching over 10 bases. V trimming: 2 bases; J trimming: 7 bases; junction bases outside the gene matches: 5. Per the germline V gene, CDR1 is MRHNA and CDR2 is SNTAGT. The CDR3 consists of 15 residues.

CDR3 sequence (DNA): TGTGCCAGCAGGGCCGGGACTTACAATCAGCCCCAGCATTTT. It encodes CASRAGTYNQPQHF. This chain connects TRBV2 to TRBJ1-5, with TRBD1 as a possible D gene (5 bases). CDR3 length: 14 residues. Trimming pared 6 bases from V and 3 bases from J, leaving 12 bases between. Germline V gene sequence: CDR1 SNHLY, CDR2 FYNNEI.

This clone was seen a single time. J is TRBJ2-3 and V is TRBV4-1, with D maybe TRBD2 (5 bases). The CDR3 is made up of 13 amino acids. Germline V CDR1 and CDR2: MGHRA, YSYEKL. V was trimmed by 0 bases and J by 5 bases, leaving 6 bases between them. Written as DNA, the CDR3 is TGCGCCAGCAGCCAAGATCGGGGAGATACGCAGTATTTT. Its translation: CASSQDRGDTQYF.

This rearrangement joins TRBV19 to TRBJ1-1; 8 nucleotides line up with TRBD1. V dropped 4 bases and J dropped 5; count of bases not matched to a gene: 9. The germline V gene encodes CDR1 LNHDA and CDR2 SQIVND (reference sequence). The CDR3 totals 15 residues. The CDR3, as DNA: TGTGCCAGTAGTAACCAACAGACAGGGGTAACTGAAGCTTTCTTT. Its translation is CASSNQQTGVTEAFF.

This chain connects TRBV27 to TRBJ2-7; D might be TRBD2 (5 bases). The CDR3 spans 13 residues. Germline CDR1 and CDR2: MNHEY and SMNVEV (reference sequence). Trimming left V 2 bases short and J 3 bases short, with 8 bases between. CDR3 loop: CASSLQAGYEQYF. The CDR3 DNA reads TGTGCCAGCAGTTTACAGGCGGGCTACGAGCAGTACTTC.

J is TRBJ1-1 and V is TRBV9; TRBD1 matches 10 bases. J gave up 0 bases and V 4 bases, and 6 bases lay outside the gene matches. The V gene's germline CDR1 is SGDLS and CDR2 YYNGEE. This CDR3 region has 16 residues. CDR3 coding DNA: TGTGCCAGCAGCCCCAGACAGGGGGCATTGAACACTGAAGCTTTCTTT. Translation gives CASSPRQGALNTEAFF.

The chain has TRBV18 and TRBJ2-7; tentative D call: TRBD2 (6 bases). The germline V and J ends were trimmed by 5 bases and 7 bases, with 9 bases remaining between them. The CDR3 is 11 amino acids. Germline V gene data show CDR1 as KGHSH and CDR2 as LQKENI. The CDR3 loop reads CASSEGREQYF. CDR3 DNA: TGTGCCAGCTCAGAGGGGAGGGAGCAGTACTTC.

Comments on this clone: A read error may produce the germline difference seen at one junction end. The J gene is TRBJ1-6, the V gene TRBV5-6; D remains ambiguous. Germline V CDR1 and CDR2: SGHDT, YYEEEE. This CDR3 comprises 12 residues. The CDR3 DNA follows: TGTGCCAGCAGCTTGGCTAATTCCCCCCTCCACTTT. Protein product: CASSLANSPLHF.

V and J are TRBV11-2 and TRBJ1-2; a weak D match, TRBD1 (6 bases). The CDR3 contains 14 residues. Trimming stripped 3 bases from V and 2 bases from J, with 10 bases between. CDR1 and CDR2 from the germline V gene are SGHAT and FQNNGV. CDR3 sequence: CASSFTGSNYGYTF. As DNA, the CDR3 is TGTGCCAGCAGCTTTACAGGGAGCAACTATGGCTACACCTTC.

The chain couples TRBV5-1 to TRBJ2-7, with 8 bases lining up with TRBD2. CDR3 length: 15 residues. Germline-derived CDR1 and CDR2 are SGHRS and YFSETQ. J lost 0 bases, V lost 0 bases, and 2 bases had no gene match. The CDR3 loop reads CASSLAGGLSYEQYF. For the CDR3, the DNA is TGCGCCAGCAGCTTGGCGGGAGGGCTCTCCTACGAGCAGTACTTC.

The chain is built from TRBV14 and TRBJ1-2, with D possibly TRBD1 on 6 matching bases. The CDR3 is 15 amino acids. Germline CDR1 reads SGHDN; CDR2 reads FVKESK. V was pared by 2 bases and J by 4 bases, with 14 bases between. The CDR3 DNA is TGTGCCAGCAGCCAACCCAATACAGGGTTCTATGGCTACACCTTC. Protein: CASSQPNTGFYGYTF.

CDR3 in DNA: TGCGCCAGCAGCCCCTTTGAGCGGGAGGGCTACGAGCAGTACTTC. Amino acids: CASSPFEREGYEQYF. The chain is built from TRBV4-1 and TRBJ2-7; 10 bases line up with TRBD2. The CDR3 loop spans 15 amino acids. Germline V lookup: CDR1 MGHRA, CDR2 YSYEKL. The junction had 6 bases not matched to a gene; V was cut back by 4 bases and J by 3 bases.

The V and J genes are TRBV2 and TRBJ2-7; D might be TRBD1 (5 bases). The CDR3 contains 14 residues. The V gene's germline CDR1 is SNHLY and CDR2 FYNNEI. Deletions cut 6 bases from V and 4 bases from J, with 16 bases between. The CDR3 DNA is TGTGCCAGCAGCCCCCTGACAGTTGATTACGAGCAGTACTTC. It specifies CASSPLTVDYEQYF.

J is TRBJ2-7 and V is TRBV9; the match to TRBD2 covers 12 bases. CDR1 is SGDLS, CDR2 YYNGEE, per germline. V lost 4 bases, J lost 7 bases, and 6 bases stayed unmatched. The CDR3 totals 14 residues. CDR3 residues: CASSPRTSGDEQYF. For the CDR3, the DNA is TGTGCCAGCAGCCCACGGACTAGCGGGGATGAGCAGTACTTC.